Presented here are 5 T cell receptor beta chains from one specimen sequenced in a study of regulatory T cells in long-lasting Graves disease. Time point indicated: persistent/refractory GD, antithyroid drugs over 5 years with positive TRAb. RNA from PBMCs was the source of the TCR library. Investigators prepared the TCR beta libraries by applying iRepertoire HTBI primers and Arm-PCR of CDR3 regions. TCRdb analysed the multiplex PCR reads with MiXCR anew, one entry per CDR3 protein. The sample carries approximately 690,000 distinct CDR3 sequences, around 30% recorded once. The material was peripheral blood mononuclear cells (PBMCs), obtained when the disease was refractory, from a patient treated with antithyroid drugs. Receptor source: a female donor with Graves disease.

In its sample, this clonotype was seen many times. The chain combines TRBV2 with TRBJ1-1; weak D call: TRBD1 (5 bases). Germline CDR1 and CDR2: SNHLY and FYNNEI. The CDR3 totals 13 residues. Trimming left V 6 bases short and J 5 bases short, with 13 bases between. The CDR3 here is CASRATELTEAFF. DNA for the CDR3: TGTGCCAGCAGGGCGACAGAACTGACTGAAGCTTTCTTT.

This clonotype appeared many times. The rearrangement joins TRBV28 to TRBJ1-5; no clear D. Germline V lookup: CDR1 MDHEN, CDR2 SYDVKM. CDR3 length: 14 amino acids. The germline V and J ends were trimmed by 6 bases and 0 bases, with 9 bases remaining between them. CDR3 residues: CASSPPISNQPQHF. CDR3 DNA sequence: TGTGCCAGCAGCCCTCCGATTAGCAATCAGCCCCAGCATTTT.

The chain has TRBV28 and TRBJ1-1, with 9 bases that match TRBD1. There are 16 residues in the CDR3. V dropped 8 bases and J dropped 2; count of bases not matched to a gene: 12. CDR1 and CDR2 (germline): MDHEN, SYDVKM. The CDR3 protein is CASQEQGALLNTEAFF. The CDR3, as DNA: TGTGCCAGCCAGGAACAGGGGGCACTCTTAAACACTGAAGCTTTCTTT. Full variable domain (outside the CDR3, taken from reference TRBV28 and TRBJ1-1): DVKVTQSSRYLVKRTGEKVFLECVQDMDHENMFWYRQDPGLGLRLIYFSYDVKMKEKGDIPEGYSVSREKKERFSLILESASTNQTSMYLCASQEQGALLNTEAFFGQGTRLTVV.

There are a few counts of this clonotype. This chain joins TRBV12-3 or TRBV12-4 and TRBJ1-1; possible D gene TRBD1, 6 bases. The CDR3 consists of 14 residues. Between the trimmed V and J ends, which lost 6 bases and 4 bases, there was a span of 15 bases. CDR3 region: CASSPYEGGTEAFF. CDR3 coding DNA: TGTGCCAGCAGCCCTTATGAGGGGGGCACTGAAGCTTTCTTT.

The V call is TRBV30, the J call TRBJ1-5, with D tentatively TRBD1 (6 bases). Per the germline V gene, CDR1 is GTSNPN and CDR2 is SVGIG (reference sequence). The CDR3 has 13 amino acids. With 6 bases removed from V and 7 bases from J, the gap between germline ends came to 16 bases. In DNA, the CDR3 is TGTGCCTGCAGTCGGGGGGCTCGGCAGCCCCAGCATTTT. Its translation is CACSRGARQPQHF.